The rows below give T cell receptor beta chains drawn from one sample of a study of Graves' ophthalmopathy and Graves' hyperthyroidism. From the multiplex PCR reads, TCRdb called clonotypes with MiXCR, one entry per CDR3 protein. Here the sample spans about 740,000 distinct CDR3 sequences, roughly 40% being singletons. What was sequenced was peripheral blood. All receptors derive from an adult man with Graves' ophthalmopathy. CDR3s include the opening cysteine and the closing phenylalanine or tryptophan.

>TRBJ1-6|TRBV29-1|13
CSSVQGPNSPLHF
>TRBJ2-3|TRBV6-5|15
CASRGRDRDTDTQYF
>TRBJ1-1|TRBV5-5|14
CASSPISGDTEAFF
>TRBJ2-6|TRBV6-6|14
CASRTTGNSNVLTF
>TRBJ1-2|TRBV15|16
CATSRDIGQGYYGYTF
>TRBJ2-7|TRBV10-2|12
CASSTLVHEQYF
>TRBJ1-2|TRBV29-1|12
CSVGYTGGGYTF
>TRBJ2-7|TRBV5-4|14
CASSQEDGSYEQYF
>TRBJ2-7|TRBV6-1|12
CASSDGVYEQYF
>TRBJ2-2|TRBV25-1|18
CASSVDRFDSSNTGELFF
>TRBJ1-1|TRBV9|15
CASSTYGGGNTEAFF
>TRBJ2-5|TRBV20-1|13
CSAPKVGLGTQYF